The 18 T cell receptor beta chains presented below share a single source sample, sequenced in a study of CD4 T cells in relation to SARS-CoV-2 and coronaviruses. The unexposed donors gave CD4+ T cells in about 2011-2018, prior to COVID-19. After roughly ten days of culture, CD4+ T cells were isolated. These receptors lack a known antigen. Sequenced by immunoSEQ multiplex PCR; TCRdb stores in-frame clones only, minus some. The profile shows approximately 16,000 clones, about 77% of them singletons. Material: CD4+ T cells from PBMCs, cultured in vitro. These receptors came from a human donor in good health.

The chain uses TRBV30 and TRBJ1-1; the D is unclear. V was shortened by 3 bases and J by 1 base, with 12 bases between the two germline ends. Germline-derived CDR1 and CDR2 are GTSNPN and SVGIG (reference sequence). The CDR3 loop spans 14 amino acids. This chain's CDR3 is CAWRANTENTEAFF. The CDR3 coding sequence is TGTGCCTGGAGGGCCAATACAGAGAACACTGAAGCTTTCTTT.

The V and J genes are TRBV28 and TRBJ2-2; D is unclear. Per the germline V gene, CDR1 is MDHEN and CDR2 is SYDVKM. There are 14 residues in the CDR3. Trimming stripped 5 bases from V and 7 bases from J, with 14 bases between. The CDR3 region has the DNA TGTGCCAGCAGTGTGACACCGGAACACGGGGAGCTGTTTTTT. Protein sequence: CASSVTPEHGELFF.

The chain uses TRBV29-1 and TRBJ2-4, with D possibly TRBD1 on 7 matching bases. Germline-derived CDR1 and CDR2 are SQVTM and ANQGSEA. This CDR3 region has 14 residues. V was cut by 8 bases and J by 8 bases, with 22 bases left in between. CDR3 DNA: TGCAGCACCAAAACAGGGGAGGATTTTGACATTCAGTACTTC. Translation: CSTKTGEDFDIQYF.

The rearrangement uses TRBV7-7 and TRBJ2-2, with D possibly matching TRBD2 (7 bases). The V end was cut by 4 bases, the J end by 5 bases, with 11 bases between. CDR1 and CDR2 (germline): SSHAT, FNYEAQ (reference sequence). This CDR3 region has 14 residues. The CDR3 loop reads CASSWTRGTGELFF. The CDR3, as DNA: TGTGCCAGCAGCTGGACTAGGGGGACCGGGGAGCTGTTTTTT.

The chain couples TRBV19 to TRBJ2-7; 14 bases fit TRBD2. The CDR3 has 15 amino acids. Germline V gives CDR1 LNHDA, CDR2 SQIVND (reference sequence). J lost 6 bases, V lost 8 bases, and 9 bases had no gene match. Here the CDR3 reads CASLTSGRAYGEQYF. CDR3 DNA: TGTGCCAGTTTGACTAGCGGGAGGGCCTACGGCGAGCAGTACTTC.

This sequence joins TRBV19 and TRBJ2-1; tentatively, D is TRBD2 (5 bases). This CDR3 spans 11 amino acids. The V end was cut by 9 bases, the J end by 7 bases, with 10 bases between. From germline, CDR1 is LNHDA and CDR2 SQIVND (reference sequence). CDR3 DNA: TGTGCCAGCCGGAGGAGGAATGAGCAGTTCTTC. Protein sequence: CASRRRNEQFF.

This clone was observed once. The genes are TRBV10-3 and TRBJ2-1; 12 bases align to TRBD2. There are 13 residues in the CDR3. V was clipped by 7 bases and J by 8 bases; unmatched bases: 3. Germline CDR1 and CDR2: ENHRY and SYGVKD. CDR3 residues: CAIMASGRDEQFF. The CDR3 DNA is TGTGCCATCATGGCTAGCGGGAGGGATGAGCAGTTCTTC.

The chain joins TRBV4-1 to TRBJ2-7, with 9 bases matching TRBD1. J lost 5 bases, V lost 4 bases, and 9 bases had no gene match. Germline V gene sequence: CDR1 MGHRA, CDR2 YSYEKL. The CDR3 sequence is 15 residues long. Written as DNA, the CDR3 is TGCGCCAGCAGCCGGTCGGGACAGGGTTCCGACGAGCAGTACTTC. Translating it yields CASSRSGQGSDEQYF.

The V call is TRBV11-2, the J call TRBJ2-2; 7 positions agree with TRBD2. The germline gives CDR1 SGHAT, CDR2 FQNNGV. This CDR3 spans 17 amino acids. The V and J ends lost 0 bases and 1 base, in that order; junction bases with no gene match: 5. CDR3 residues: CASSLDLAGVNTGELFF. The CDR3, as DNA: TGTGCCAGCAGCTTAGATTTGGCGGGGGTGAACACCGGGGAGCTGTTTTTT.

This rearrangement joins TRBV2 to TRBJ1-6, with TRBD1 as a possible D gene (6 bases). The germline V gene encodes CDR1 SNHLY and CDR2 FYNNEI. The CDR3 consists of 11 residues. The V end was cut by 6 bases, the J end by 12 bases, with 9 bases between. The CDR3 bases are TGTGCCAGCAGAAACAGGGAACCCCTCCACTTT. This encodes CASRNREPLHF.

The chain has TRBV19 and TRBJ2-1; D is undetermined. The CDR3 runs 12 residues. The germline V gene encodes CDR1 LNHDA and CDR2 SQIVND (reference sequence). Trimming removed 4 bases from V and 7 bases from J, with 8 bases in between. In DNA, the CDR3 is TGTGCCAGTAGTACCTCAGAGAATGAGCAGTTCTTC. It yields the protein CASSTSENEQFF. The full variable domain, in which reference TRBV19 and TRBJ2-1 provide the parts outside the CDR3, is DGGITQSPKYLFRKEGQNVTLSCEQNLNHDAMYWYRQDPGQGLRLIYYSQIVNDFQKGDIAEGYSVSREKKESFPLTVTSAQKNPTAFYLCASSTSENEQFFGPGTRLTVL.

The J gene is TRBJ2-1, the V gene TRBV7-3; possibly TRBD1 or TRBD2 for D (5 bases each). This CDR3 has 15 amino acids. CDR1 SGHTA and CDR2 FQGTGA come from the germline V gene. Trimming removed 1 base from V and 0 bases from J, with 7 bases in between. CDR3 region: CASSLRGVSYNEQFF. CDR3 in DNA: TGTGCCAGCAGCTTAAGAGGGGTCTCCTACAATGAGCAGTTCTTC.

In its sample, this clone was seen a few times. This chain joins TRBV12-5 and TRBJ1-5; 10 nucleotides agree with TRBD1. The V and J ends lost 5 bases and 6 bases, in that order; junction bases with no gene match: 1. Germline-derived CDR1 and CDR2 are LGHNT and FRNRAP. The CDR3 is 13 residues long. CDR3 bases: TGTGCTAGTGGTCGGGACAGGGGTCAGCCCCAGCATTTT. Amino acids: CASGRDRGQPQHF.

The V gene is TRBV15, the J gene TRBJ1-4; D call uncertain. Trimming took off 0 bases at V and 7 bases at J, with 3 bases between the two ends. The CDR3 is made up of 12 amino acids. Germline values: CDR1 LNHNV, CDR2 YYDKDF (reference sequence). The CDR3 DNA reads as TGTGCCACCAGCAGAGAACGTGAAAAACTGTTTTTT. Its protein is CATSREREKLFF.

J is TRBJ2-2 and V is TRBV3-1 (or the pseudogene TRBV3-2), with D tentatively TRBD2 (5 bases). The CDR3 runs 15 residues. Per the germline V gene, CDR1 is LGHDT and CDR2 is YNNKEL (reference sequence). With 0 bases removed from V and 3 bases from J, the gap between germline ends came to 8 bases. The CDR3 nucleotides read TGTGCCAGCAGCCAAGATGGAGGATACACCGGGGAGCTGTTTTTT. It translates to CASSQDGGYTGELFF.

The CDR3 loop reads CASSLGSRADNSPLHF. The DNA for the CDR3 is TGTGCCAGCAGCTTAGGATCCAGGGCGGATAATTCACCCCTCCACTTT. The chain uses TRBV7-6 and TRBJ1-6, with a possible D match to TRBD1 (5 bases). The V end lost 1 base, the J end lost 5 bases, and 12 bases lay between the germline ends. The length of the CDR3 is 16 residues. CDR1 is SGHVS, CDR2 FNYEAQ, per germline. Supplemented by reference TRBV7-6 and TRBJ1-6, the full variable domain reads GAGVSQSPRYKVTKRGQDVALRCDPISGHVSLYWYRQALGQGPEFLTYFNYEAQQDKSGLPNDRFSAERPEGSISTLTIQRTEQRDSAMYRCASSLGSRADNSPLHFGNGTRLTVT.

The chain recombines TRBV7-2 with TRBJ1-1, with 7 positions matching TRBD1. Looked up from germline, CDR1 is SGHTA and CDR2 is FQGNSA. There are 14 residues in the CDR3. V shed 5 bases and J 5 bases; nucleotides not matched to a gene: 8. CDR3 in DNA: TGTGCCAGCAGCCTACAAACCAGGGGGACTGAAGCTTTCTTT. The encoded protein is CASSLQTRGTEAFF.

V gene TRBV28 combines with J gene TRBJ1-5, with 7 positions matching TRBD1. The CDR3 sequence is 14 residues long. CDR1 and CDR2 (germline): MDHEN, SYDVKM. V was pared by 5 bases and J by 7 bases, with 8 bases of the junction left unmatched. In DNA form, the CDR3 reads TGTGCCAGCAGTCGACAGGGATCGGGGCAGCCCCAGCATTTT. This encodes CASSRQGSGQPQHF.